Below, 9 T cell receptor beta chains from the same sample are listed, as sequenced in a study of cytomegalovirus exposure and HLA in healthy donors. PCR amplification relied on 60 Vbeta primers (plus 13 Jbeta primers). Using immunoSEQ multiplex PCR, the repertoire was profiled, and TCRdb retains in-frame clones only, with some absent. The sample data list roughly 71,000 clones. The sample was PBMCs. The receptors derive from a woman between 35 and 50 years old in good health and CMV-seropositive.

V is TRBV6-1 and J is TRBJ2-4; D gene ambiguous. Germline values: CDR1 MNHNS, CDR2 SASEGT. The CDR3 has 15 residues. Deletions cut 6 bases from V and 2 bases from J, with 14 bases between. CDR3 sequence (DNA): TGTGCCAGCAGCCCGACAAAAAGGACCAAAAACATTCAGTACTTC. It is translated as CASSPTKRTKNIQYF.

This chain connects TRBV6-4 to TRBJ2-1; 9 positions agree with TRBD1. Losses at the gene ends were 6 bases for V and 8 bases for J; bases not matched to a gene: 5. Germline lookup yields CDR1 MRHNA and CDR2 SNTAGT. This CDR3 comprises 13 residues. CDR3 residues: CASRGQGEDEQFF. CDR3 coding DNA: TGTGCCAGCAGGGGACAGGGAGAGGATGAGCAGTTCTTC.

This sequence joins TRBV7-7 and TRBJ1-5; unclear D gene. This CDR3 has 13 residues. Germline V gives CDR1 SSHAT, CDR2 FNYEAQ (reference sequence). V was clipped by 4 bases and J by 5 bases, with 9 bases between them. The CDR3 DNA is TGTGCCAGCAGCTCGAGTCCCTATCAGCCCCAGCATTTT. It codes for CASSSSPYQPQHF.

The J gene is TRBJ2-1, the V gene TRBV9; 7 positions agree with TRBD2. Germline values: CDR1 SGDLS, CDR2 YYNGEE. Trimming at V came to 0 bases and at J to 5 bases, leaving 5 bases not matched to a gene. This CDR3 is built from 15 residues. The CDR3 DNA is TGTGCCAGCAGCGTAGGTGGGACTATAAACAATGAGCAGTTCTTC. Its protein product is CASSVGGTINNEQFF.

The chain carries TRBV12-5 and TRBJ2-7; 7 bases align to TRBD2. Per the germline V gene, CDR1 is LGHNT and CDR2 is FRNRAP. Unmatched junction bases numbered 12, after V lost 3 bases and J lost 7 bases. The CDR3 length is 15 residues. Here the CDR3 DNA reads TGTGCTAGTGGTTTTAAGAGCGGGGTGCGTGGGGAGCAGTACTTC. Amino acids: CASGFKSGVRGEQYF.

Written as DNA, the CDR3 is TGTGCCAGCAGTTACTCATCAGGGTTGGAGTACTTC. It codes for CASSYSSGLEYF. V and J are TRBV6-5 and TRBJ2-7; D is perhaps TRBD1 (5 bases). Trimming pared 0 bases from V and 11 bases from J, leaving 11 bases between. The CDR3 contains 12 residues. Germline CDR1 reads MNHEY; CDR2 reads SVGAGI.

The chain couples TRBV11-3 to TRBJ2-2, with D maybe TRBD2 (6 bases). Trimming cost V 5 bases and J 4 bases, with 17 bases left between them. CDR1 SGHNT and CDR2 YENEEA come from the germline V gene. This CDR3 spans 16 amino acids. The CDR3 sequence: CASSPGLLGRTGELFF. The CDR3 nucleotides read TGTGCCAGCAGCCCGGGACTCTTGGGACGCACCGGGGAGCTGTTTTTT.

The chain links TRBV7-2 to TRBJ1-1, with a possible D match to TRBD1 (5 bases). CDR3 size: 15 residues. The germline CDR1 and CDR2 sequences are SGHTA and FQGNSA. V was clipped by 4 bases and J by 6 bases, with 18 bases between them. CDR3 amino acids: CASSYTQGASSEAFF. The CDR3 coding sequence is TGTGCCAGCAGCTATACCCAAGGGGCCAGTTCTGAAGCTTTCTTT.

The chain is built from TRBV28 and TRBJ1-1; a weak D match, TRBD1 (6 bases). The V end lost 8 bases, the J end lost 5 bases, and 15 bases lay between the germline ends. The germline V gene encodes CDR1 MDHEN and CDR2 SYDVKM. This CDR3 is 13 amino acids long. The CDR3 DNA follows: TGTGCCAGCGGGACAACGGGTAAAACTGAAGCTTTCTTT. This encodes CASGTTGKTEAFF.